One and the same sample provided the 10 T cell receptor beta chains below, sequenced in a study of shared clonotypes between healthy human individuals. In the naive CD8 group, cells lacked CD45RO and were positively selected for CCR7, so terminally differentiated effector memory CD45RA+ cells were left out. Produced via immunoSEQ multiplex PCR; TCRdb's table is partial and in-frame only. The profile covers around 2,000,000 clones, with about 95% appearing a single time and 0.85% to 1.3% taken by the ten largest. Sequencing input: naive CD8+ T cells sorted from blood. The source of these receptors is a man aged 18 to 30 in good health.

As for this clone: Other DNA sequences in this specimen translate into the identical CDR3. The gene calls are TRBV7-9 and TRBJ2-6; D uncertain. V was trimmed by 5 bases and J by 0 bases, leaving 8 bases between them. In germline, CDR1 is SEHNR, CDR2 FQNEAQ (reference sequence). This CDR3 is built from 15 residues. The CDR3 loop is CASSLAGSGANVLTF. In DNA form, the CDR3 reads TGTGCCAGCAGCCTCGCCGGCTCTGGGGCCAACGTCCTGACTTTC.

The V and J genes are TRBV5-1 and TRBJ2-1; D gene unclear. V was trimmed by 0 bases and J by 9 bases, leaving 10 bases between them. Germline V gene sequence: CDR1 SGHRS, CDR2 YFSETQ. This CDR3 contains 13 residues. The CDR3 region has the DNA TGCGCCAGCAGCTTGGGGGTAGCAGGTGAGCAGTTCTTC. Protein product: CASSLGVAGEQFF.

This chain joins TRBV2 and TRBJ2-7; tentatively, D is TRBD1 (6 bases). Germline V gene data show CDR1 as SNHLY and CDR2 as FYNNEI. Trimming stripped 7 bases from V and 2 bases from J, with 12 bases between. The CDR3 runs 13 residues. The CDR3 loop is CASKRTETYEQYF. The CDR3 DNA sequence: TGTGCCAGCAAACGGACAGAGACCTACGAGCAGTACTTC.

The chain carries TRBV9 and TRBJ2-4, with D maybe TRBD2 (5 bases). V was pared by 0 bases and J by 6 bases, with 13 bases between. Per the germline V gene, CDR1 is SGDLS and CDR2 is YYNGEE. This CDR3 has 15 residues. This chain's CDR3 is CASSVEEARGNIQYF. The CDR3 nucleotides read TGTGCCAGCAGCGTAGAAGAAGCCCGGGGAAACATTCAGTACTTC.

Here the CDR3 DNA reads TGCAGTGCTCTTGTAGTAAATGAGCAGTTCTTC. It yields the protein CSALVVNEQFF. The V and J genes are TRBV20-1 and TRBJ2-1; D is unclear. Trimming left V 5 bases short and J 7 bases short, with 9 bases between. The CDR3 spans 11 residues. In germline, CDR1 is DFQATT, CDR2 SNEGSKA (reference sequence).

Concerning this clone: The sample carries other DNA sequences with the same CDR3. This sequence joins TRBV27 and TRBJ1-1, with D tentatively TRBD1 (6 bases). The CDR3 contains 13 residues. In germline, CDR1 is MNHEY, CDR2 SMNVEV (reference sequence). With 4 bases removed from V and 1 base from J, the gap between germline ends came to 7 bases. CDR3 sequence reads: CASSSRGNTEAFF. Here the CDR3 DNA reads TGTGCCAGCAGTTCCAGGGGGAACACTGAAGCTTTCTTT.

V and J are TRBV28 and TRBJ1-4, with D unclear. From germline, CDR1 is MDHEN and CDR2 SYDVKM. Trimming took off 2 bases at V and 6 bases at J, with 7 bases between the two ends. The CDR3 loop spans 13 amino acids. The CDR3 spells CASSLSIDEKLFF. For the CDR3, the DNA is TGTGCCAGCAGTTTAAGTATAGATGAAAAACTGTTTTTT.

The rearrangement joins TRBV27 to TRBJ2-1, with 10 nucleotides matching TRBD2. With 6 bases clipped from V and 7 bases from J, the junction kept 9 bases outside the gene matches. This CDR3 region has 15 residues. The V gene's germline CDR1 is MNHEY and CDR2 SMNVEV (reference sequence). The CDR3 sequence: CASSRTSGESNEQFF. The CDR3, as DNA: TGTGCCAGCAGCCGTACTAGCGGGGAGTCGAATGAGCAGTTCTTC.

The gene calls are TRBV7-9 and TRBJ2-3, with TRBD2 identical over 7 bases. The CDR3 is 14 residues long. The ends lost 8 bases at V and 3 bases at J; junction bases unmatched: 8. Germline V gene data show CDR1 as SEHNR and CDR2 as FQNEAQ (reference sequence). CDR3 nucleotides: TGTGCCAGCGTAGGAGCGGGAAGTACAGATACGCAGTATTTT. Amino acids: CASVGAGSTDTQYF. Full variable domain (remainder filled in from reference TRBV7-9 and TRBJ2-3): DTGVSQNPRHKITKRGQNVTFRCDPISEHNRLYWYRQTLGQGPEFLTYFQNEAQLEKSRLLSDRFSAERPKGSFSTLEIQRTEQGDSAMYLCASVGAGSTDTQYFGPGTRLTVL.

Concerning this clone itself: The sample holds other DNA sequences that translate to the same CDR3. V gene TRBV4-3 combines with J gene TRBJ1-1; 10 positions agree with TRBD1. The CDR3 spans 15 residues. After removal of 4 bases from V and 4 bases from J, the junction contained 6 bases not matched to a gene. Per the germline V gene, CDR1 is LGHNA and CDR2 is YSLEER. CDR3 protein: CASSPGTGVGTEAFF. CDR3 nucleotide sequence: TGCGCCAGCAGCCCTGGGACAGGGGTGGGCACTGAAGCTTTCTTT.